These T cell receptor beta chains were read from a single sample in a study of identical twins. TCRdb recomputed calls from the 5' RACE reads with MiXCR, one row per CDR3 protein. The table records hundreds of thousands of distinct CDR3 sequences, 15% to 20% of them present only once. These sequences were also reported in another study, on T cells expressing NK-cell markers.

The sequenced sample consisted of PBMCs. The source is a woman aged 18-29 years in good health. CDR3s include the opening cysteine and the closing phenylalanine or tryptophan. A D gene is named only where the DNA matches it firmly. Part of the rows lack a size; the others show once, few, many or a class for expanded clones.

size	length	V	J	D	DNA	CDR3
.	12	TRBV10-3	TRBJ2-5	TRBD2	TGTGCCATCAGCGGGGAGGGCGAGACCCAGTACTTC	CAISGEGETQYF
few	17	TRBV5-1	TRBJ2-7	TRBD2	TGCGCCAGCAGCTGGGGGTCGACTAGCGGGAGGGCCGGAGAGCAGTACTTC	CASSWGSTSGRAGEQYF
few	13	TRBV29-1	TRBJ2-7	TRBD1	TGCAGCGCCGGGACAGGGGCCAACTACGAGCAGTACTTC	CSAGTGANYEQYF
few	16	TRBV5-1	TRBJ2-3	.	TGCGCCAGCAGCACCAATAGCGGCACTAGCACAGATACGCAGTATTTT	CASSTNSGTSTDTQYF
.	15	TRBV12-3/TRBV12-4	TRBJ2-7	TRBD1	TGTGCCAGCAGTCAAGAAGACAGGGAAGACGCCGAGCAGTACTTC	CASSQEDREDAEQYF
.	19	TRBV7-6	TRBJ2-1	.	TGTGCCAGCAGCTTAGCAAGTCGTGAAACTAGCTGGTCGTACAATGAGCAGTTCTTC	CASSLASRETSWSYNEQFF
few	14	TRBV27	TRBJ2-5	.	TGTGCCAGCAGTCCTGGGATCCCTCAAGAGACCCAGTACTTC	CASSPGIPQETQYF
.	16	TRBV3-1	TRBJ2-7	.	TGTGCCAGCAGCCATTCCCCCAGGATGGGGACCTACGAGCAGTACTTC	CASSHSPRMGTYEQYF
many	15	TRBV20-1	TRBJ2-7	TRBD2	TGCAGTGCTAGACAGGGCGGGGGGGCCCACTACGAGCAGTACTTC	CSARQGGGAHYEQYF
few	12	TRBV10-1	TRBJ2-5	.	TGCGCCAGCAGTGATAATCCGGAGACCCAGTACTTC	CASSDNPETQYF
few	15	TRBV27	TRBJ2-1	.	TGTGCCAGCAGTCTGAAGCCGGGCACGCACAATGAGCAGTTCTTC	CASSLKPGTHNEQFF
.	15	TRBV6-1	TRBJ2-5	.	TGTGCCAGCAGCACGAGGGTGACAGTACAAGAGACCCAGTACTTC	CASSTRVTVQETQYF
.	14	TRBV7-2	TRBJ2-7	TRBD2	TGTGCCAGCAGCCTCGGGGGGGGAACGGGCGAGCAGTACTTC	CASSLGGGTGEQYF
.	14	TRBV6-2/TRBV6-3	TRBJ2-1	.	TGTGCCAGCAGGTCCCGGACAATATACAATGAGCAGTTCTTC	CASRSRTIYNEQFF
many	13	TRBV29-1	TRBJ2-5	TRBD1	TGCAGCGTCCTTACAGGGGAAGGAGAGACCCAGTACTTC	CSVLTGEGETQYF
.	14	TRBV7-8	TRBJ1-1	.	TGTGCCAGCAGCTTTGCCACCCTGAACACTGAAGCTTTCTTT	CASSFATLNTEAFF
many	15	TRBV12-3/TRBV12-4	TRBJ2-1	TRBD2	TGTGCCAGCAGTTTAGGGCGGGAGAGGTACAATGAGCAGTTCTTC	CASSLGRERYNEQFF
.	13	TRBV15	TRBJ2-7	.	TGTGCCACCAGCAGAGATACCGAGTACGAGCAGTACTTC	CATSRDTEYEQYF
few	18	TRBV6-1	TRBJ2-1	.	TGTGCCAGCAGTTATAGCGCTCACTCCCTAAGACCCTACAATGAGCAGTTCTTC	CASSYSAHSLRPYNEQFF
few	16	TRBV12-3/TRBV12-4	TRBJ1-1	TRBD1	TGTGCCAGCACCCGGGGAGAGGGGGCCTACAACACTGAAGCTTTCTTT	CASTRGEGAYNTEAFF
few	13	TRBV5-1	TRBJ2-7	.	TGCGCCAGCGGCAGTGGGCCAACCTACGAGCAGTACTTC	CASGSGPTYEQYF
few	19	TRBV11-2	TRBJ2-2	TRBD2	TGTGCCAGCAGCTTAGGCCTAGCGGGGGCCGAAAGGAACACCGGGGAGCTGTTTTTT	CASSLGLAGAERNTGELFF
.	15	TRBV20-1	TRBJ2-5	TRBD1	TGCAGTGCTACCCAAAAGTTAGGGACAGGGTTGTCCCAGTACTTC	CSATQKLGTGLSQYF
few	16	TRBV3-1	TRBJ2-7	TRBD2	TGTGCCAGCAGCCAAGATCCTAGCGGGGGTACCTACGAGCAGTACTTC	CASSQDPSGGTYEQYF
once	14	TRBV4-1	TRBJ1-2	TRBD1	TGCGCCAGCAGCCAGGGGACAGGGATCTATGGCTACACCTTC	CASSQGTGIYGYTF
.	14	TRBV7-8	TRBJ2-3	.	TGTGCCAGCAGGGGGGAGCGAATGACAGATACGCAGTATTTT	CASRGERMTDTQYF